These 3 T cell receptor beta chains came from one sample sequenced in a study of T cells in Graves' hyperthyroidism and ophthalmopathy. What was amplified from RNA transcripts were TCR beta CDR3 regions. First-round RT-PCR targeting the TCR CDR3 was performed with the HTBI primer set. TCRdb itself ran the multiplex PCR reads through MiXCR, one entry per CDR3 protein. The sample has about 560,000 distinct CDR3 sequences, approximately 14% seen once. The sequenced sample was blood. The receptors come from a woman under 40 with Graves' hyperthyroidism.

This clonotype was found a few times. The rearrangement links TRBV4-2 to TRBJ1-5; 11 bases align to TRBD1. Germline V gene sequence: CDR1 LGHNA, CDR2 YNFKEQ. V was pared by 1 base and J by 4 bases, with 9 bases of the junction left unmatched. This CDR3 region has 18 residues. CDR3 nucleotides: TGTGCCAGCAGCCAAGGGGAGGACAGGGGGCGCTTGAATCAGCCCCAGCATTTT. It is translated as CASSQGEDRGRLNQPQHF.

The chain recombines TRBV12-3 or TRBV12-4 with TRBJ1-1; 9 bases align to TRBD1. V dropped 6 bases and J dropped 6; count of bases not matched to a gene: 8. The CDR3 totals 14 residues. The CDR3 reads CASSAGQGFAEAFF. As DNA, the CDR3 is TGTGCCAGCAGCGCGGGACAGGGATTCGCTGAAGCTTTCTTT.

This clonotype was detected once. At one end, the junction sequence differs from germline, possibly due to a read error. The chain recombines TRBV11-2 with TRBJ2-2; TRBD2 matches at 10 bases. Germline V gene data show CDR1 as SGHAT and CDR2 as FQNNGV. The CDR3 runs to 17 residues. The CDR3: CASSQARTSGNTGELFF. DNA of the CDR3: TGCGCCAGCAGCCAAGCCCGGACTAGCGGGAACACCGGGGAGCTGTTTTTT.